The 9 T cell receptor beta chains given below trace back to one sample, sequenced in a study of read filtering for tumor transcriptome and immune sequencing. This library used approximately 370 ng RNA and molecular barcoded adaptors spanning alpha/delta and beta/gamma chains. MiXCR, applied by TCRdb to the reads, yields one record per CDR3 protein. Of about 86,000 distinct CDR3 sequences listed, around 12% are singletons. Sequences were obtained from a population of CD138-negative cells sorted from bone marrow. These receptor sequences come from a donor aged 40 or older with multiple myeloma.

With respect to this clonotype: A much larger clonotype is one base distant, so this may be a read error. This sequence joins TRBV20-1 and TRBJ2-7; D is undetermined. Germline CDR1 is DFQATT and CDR2 is SNEGSKA (reference sequence). This CDR3 has 11 amino acids. The V gene lost 3 bases and the J gene lost 3 bases, with 6 bases spanning the gap. The CDR3 loop reads CSASGHYEQYF. CDR3 DNA sequence: TGCAGTGCTAGCGGCCACTACGAGCAGTACTTC.

The table lists this clonotype with many counts. V gene TRBV2 combines with J gene TRBJ2-2; D uncertain. Germline values: CDR1 SNHLY, CDR2 FYNNEI. V lost 3 bases to trimming and J lost 3 bases, with 5 bases between them. The CDR3 is 13 residues long. The DNA for the CDR3 is TGTGCCAGCAGTGATGGGTACACCGGGGAGCTGTTTTTT. As protein: CASSDGYTGELFF.

This clonotype was seen at least ten times. The chain uses TRBV24-1 and TRBJ2-7; D uncertain. CDR1 and CDR2 (germline): KGHDR, SFDVKD. Trimming took 5 bases from V and 5 from J, leaving 12 bases between them. The CDR3 runs 13 residues. Here the CDR3 reads CATSAPGRNEQYF. CDR3 coding DNA: TGTGCCACCAGTGCACCCGGCCGCAACGAGCAGTACTTC.

This clonotype was found many times. This chain uses TRBV28 with TRBJ1-5; D is unresolved. This CDR3 contains 14 residues. V was cut by 3 bases and J by 4 bases, with 10 bases left in between. The V gene's germline CDR1 is MDHEN and CDR2 SYDVKM. The CDR3 here is CASSFSLQNQPQHF. The CDR3 DNA is TGTGCCAGCAGTTTTAGTTTACAGAATCAGCCCCAGCATTTT.

This clonotype showed up many times. The CDR3 region has the DNA TGTGCCAGCAGTGTAGCGGGAGGGCCCGCTGATACGCAGTATTTT. Translated: CASSVAGGPADTQYF. This chain joins TRBV28 and TRBJ2-3; 11 nucleotides align to TRBD2. Germline V gives CDR1 MDHEN, CDR2 SYDVKM. V gave up 5 bases and J gave up 6 bases; unmatched junction bases: 7. This CDR3 spans 15 amino acids. The whole variable domain, remainder taken from reference TRBV28 and TRBJ2-3, is DVKVTQSSRYLVKRTGEKVFLECVQDMDHENMFWYRQDPGLGLRLIYFSYDVKMKEKGDIPEGYSVSREKKERFSLILESASTNQTSMYLCASSVAGGPADTQYFGPGTRLTVL.

The sample holds a few counts of this clonotype. The rearrangement joins TRBV2 to TRBJ2-3, with 11 positions matching TRBD2. The CDR3 extends over 15 amino acids. V shed 4 bases, J shed 2 bases, and the junction held 2 bases outside the gene matches. CDR1 and CDR2 from the germline V gene are SNHLY and FYNNEI. CDR3 amino acids: CASSGLAGFTDTQYF. CDR3 bases: TGTGCCAGCAGTGGACTAGCGGGGTTCACAGATACGCAGTATTTT.

This clonotype has ten or more counts. The V gene is TRBV9, the J gene TRBJ2-7, with 8 bases lining up with TRBD1. The length of the CDR3 is 13 residues. J lost 6 bases, V lost 3 bases, and 5 bases had no gene match. Germline V gene data show CDR1 as SGDLS and CDR2 as YYNGEE. The CDR3 DNA reads as TGTGCCAGCAGCGAGGGAACAGGGGGCGAGCAGTACTTC. It codes for CASSEGTGGEQYF.

This clonotype has at least ten counts. V usage is TRBV7-2 and J usage is TRBJ2-7; D is uncertain. Germline assignment: CDR1 SGHTA and CDR2 FQGNSA. The CDR3 loop spans 13 amino acids. V was pared by 5 bases and J by 8 bases, with 16 bases between. In DNA form, the CDR3 reads TGTGCCAGCAGCCTTCTTCCCACCCCGAAGCAGTACTTC. Its translation: CASSLLPTPKQYF.

This clonotype was seen many times. The chain couples TRBV2 to TRBJ2-7; D remains ambiguous. Between the trimmed V and J ends, which lost 5 bases and 2 bases, there was a span of 13 bases. Germline values: CDR1 SNHLY, CDR2 FYNNEI. The CDR3 has 14 amino acids. The CDR3: CASSNSGAPYEQYF. DNA for the CDR3: TGTGCCAGCAGTAATTCAGGTGCCCCCTACGAGCAGTACTTC.